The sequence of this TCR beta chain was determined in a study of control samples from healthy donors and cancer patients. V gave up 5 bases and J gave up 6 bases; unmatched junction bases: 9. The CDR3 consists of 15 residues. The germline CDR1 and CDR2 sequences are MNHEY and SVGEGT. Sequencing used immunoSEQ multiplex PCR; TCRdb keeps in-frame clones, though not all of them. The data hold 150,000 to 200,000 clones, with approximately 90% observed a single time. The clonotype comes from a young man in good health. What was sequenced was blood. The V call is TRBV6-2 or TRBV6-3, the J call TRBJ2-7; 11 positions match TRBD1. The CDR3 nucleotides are TGTGCCAGCAGTGAGCGGACAGGGGGCAGGAGCGAGCAGTACTTC. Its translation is CASSERTGGRSEQYF.